This T cell receptor (beta chain) was recovered during a study of T cells after yellow fever vaccination. The V end was cut by 6 bases, the J end by 6 bases, with 5 bases between. CDR1 MNHEY and CDR2 SVGAGI come from the germline V gene. This CDR3 comprises 11 residues. TCRdb redid the calling of the 5' RACE reads with MiXCR, one entry per CDR3 protein. Of 450,000 to 550,000 distinct CDR3 sequences listed, about 19% are singletons. The sequences come from PBMCs, collected 15 days after the yellow fever booster vaccination. The receptor's source is a man aged 25-45 years who received the YFV17D yellow fever vaccine. The chain joins TRBV6-5 to TRBJ2-2; no reliable D call. The CDR3 reads CASRVAGELFF. In nucleotides, the CDR3 is TGTGCCAGCAGGGTTGCCGGGGAGCTGTTTTTT.